These 21 T cell receptor beta chains came from one sample sequenced in a study of technical replicates of blood from several donors. The assay was immunoSEQ multiplex PCR, and TCRdb's table has in-frame clones only and misses some. The sample shows about 83,000 clones, over 75% of them seen only once. The specimen was T cells isolated from PBMCs. Source of these receptors: a human donor in good health.

The chain carries TRBV4-1 and TRBJ2-7; 8 bases match TRBD2. CDR1 is MGHRA, CDR2 YSYEKL, per germline. Germline trimming cut 4 bases from V and 6 bases from J; bases unmatched to any gene: 5. CDR3 length: 13 residues. CDR3: CASSLNGGAEQYF. In DNA form, the CDR3 reads TGCGCCAGCAGCCTTAACGGGGGGGCCGAGCAGTACTTC.

The V gene is TRBV5-4, the J gene TRBJ2-7, with a tentative D call TRBD2 (5 bases). The germline V gene encodes CDR1 SGHNT and CDR2 YYREEE (reference sequence). The ends were cut back, 0 bases at V and 4 bases at J, with 17 bases in the middle. The CDR3 covers 16 residues. Here the CDR3 reads CASSLGPDSSSYEQYF. The CDR3 nucleotides read TGTGCCAGCAGCTTGGGGCCGGACTCTTCCTCATACGAGCAGTACTTC.

The chain employs TRBV7-9 and TRBJ2-5; TRBD2 might be the D (6 bases). Germline loops: CDR1 SEHNR, CDR2 FQNEAQ (reference sequence). The CDR3 has 14 residues. V lost 2 bases, J lost 5 bases, and 12 bases lay in between. This chain's CDR3 is CASSLITGVETQYF. The DNA of the CDR3 is TGTGCCAGCAGCTTAATAACGGGGGTGGAGACCCAGTACTTC.

The rearrangement joins TRBV7-9 to TRBJ1-1, with unresolved D. The CDR3 sequence is 15 residues long. Trimming left V 5 bases short and J 1 base short, with 14 bases between. The germline gives CDR1 SEHNR, CDR2 FQNEAQ (reference sequence). For the CDR3, the DNA is TGTGCCAGCAGCGCTGTACTAGTACGGAACACTGAAGCTTTCTTT. It translates to CASSAVLVRNTEAFF.

This rearrangement joins TRBV11-3 to TRBJ2-5; D may be TRBD2 (6 bases). This CDR3 has 15 amino acids. The V and J ends lost 1 base and 5 bases respectively, with 14 bases between them. Germline CDR1 reads SGHNT; CDR2 reads YENEEA. The CDR3 region is CASSLAPGVAETQYF. The DNA for the CDR3 is TGTGCCAGCAGCTTAGCTCCGGGAGTAGCGGAGACCCAGTACTTC.

The chain links TRBV19 to TRBJ2-1; D gene uncertain. V shed 4 bases and J shed 4 bases, with 14 bases lying between them. Germline assignment: CDR1 LNHDA and CDR2 SQIVND (reference sequence). There are 15 residues in the CDR3. As DNA, the CDR3 is TGTGCCAGTAGTAAGCCCAAGGAACTATACAATGAGCAGTTCTTC. It is translated as CASSKPKELYNEQFF.

The chain combines TRBV11-2 with TRBJ2-1; D is ambiguous. The CDR3 runs 15 residues. The V and J ends lost 3 bases and 0 bases respectively, with 9 bases between them. Germline lookup yields CDR1 SGHAT and CDR2 FQNNGV. Here the CDR3 DNA reads TGTGCCAGCAGCTTGAAACTATTCTCCTACAATGAGCAGTTCTTC. It specifies CASSLKLFSYNEQFF.

This chain joins TRBV5-5 and TRBJ2-3; D uncertain. CDR3 length: 15 amino acids. In germline, CDR1 is SGHKS, CDR2 YYEKEE (reference sequence). V lost 2 bases, J lost 0 bases, and 10 bases lay in between. DNA of the CDR3: TGTGCCAGCAGCTTCAGAGGTAGCAGCACAGATACGCAGTATTTT. It specifies CASSFRGSSTDTQYF.

The CDR3 region is CASSLSGGPDTQYF. CDR3 DNA: TGTGCCAGCAGCTTGTCAGGGGGCCCAGATACGCAGTATTTT. The chain employs TRBV7-9 and TRBJ2-3; 8 bases map to TRBD1. Germline V lookup: CDR1 SEHNR, CDR2 FQNEAQ (reference sequence). The V and J ends lost 3 bases and 4 bases, in that order; junction bases with no gene match: 3. There are 14 residues in the CDR3.

The chain couples TRBV7-2 to TRBJ2-3; 7 bases fit TRBD2. Per germline, CDR1 SGHTA and CDR2 FQGNSA. The CDR3 sequence is 14 residues long. With 3 bases clipped from V and 3 bases from J, the junction kept 3 bases outside the gene matches. The CDR3 nucleotides read TGTGCCAGCAGCTTTACTAGCGTAACAGATACGCAGTATTTT. Its translation: CASSFTSVTDTQYF.

The rearrangement joins TRBV9 to TRBJ2-2, with a possible D match to TRBD1 (6 bases). This CDR3 region has 13 residues. CDR1 and CDR2 from the germline V gene are SGDLS and YYNGEE. Trimming shortened V by 5 bases and J by 5 bases, and 10 bases separated the two germline ends. The CDR3 region is CASRPGETGELFF. The CDR3 nucleotides are TGTGCCAGCAGGCCAGGGGAGACCGGGGAGCTGTTTTTT.

This chain joins TRBV19 and TRBJ1-5; perhaps TRBD1 as D (5 bases). CDR1 and CDR2 (germline): LNHDA, SQIVND (reference sequence). V was shortened by 6 bases and J by 4 bases, with 10 bases between the two germline ends. The CDR3 extends over 13 amino acids. The CDR3 region is CASSRDRNQPQHF. The CDR3 DNA sequence: TGTGCCAGTAGCAGAGACAGAAATCAGCCCCAGCATTTT.

The rearrangement links TRBV5-4 to TRBJ1-2; TRBD1 is a possible D gene (6 bases). CDR1 is SGHNT and CDR2 is YYREEE in the germline V gene (reference sequence). The CDR3 has 15 residues. Deletions cut 4 bases from V and 4 bases from J, with 17 bases between. The DNA of the CDR3 is TGTGCCAGCAGCCCCGGGACACCTTCTGGCTATGGCTACACCTTC. This translates into CASSPGTPSGYGYTF.

The CDR3 is CASSVGDWSSVSYEQYF. As DNA, the CDR3 is TGTGCCAGCAGCGTAGGTGACTGGTCTAGCGTCTCCTACGAGCAGTACTTC. This rearrangement joins TRBV9 to TRBJ2-7; TRBD2 is a possible D gene (6 bases). Germline V gene lookup returns CDR1 SGDLS and CDR2 YYNGEE. V was shortened by 0 bases and J by 0 bases, with 16 bases between the two germline ends. The CDR3 length is 17 residues.

The genes are TRBV30 and TRBJ1-1; D is uncertain. Germline values: CDR1 GTSNPN, CDR2 SVGIG (reference sequence). The V and J ends lost 0 bases and 8 bases respectively, with 7 bases between them. This CDR3 region has 11 residues. CDR3 amino acids: CAWSVFEEAFF. Here the CDR3 DNA reads TGTGCCTGGAGTGTATTCGAGGAAGCTTTCTTT.

The chain carries TRBV2 and TRBJ2-2, with D possibly TRBD2 on 5 matching bases. Trimming stripped 2 bases from V and 4 bases from J, with 17 bases between. This CDR3 is 17 amino acids long. The germline CDR1 and CDR2 sequences are SNHLY and FYNNEI. CDR3 bases: TGTGCCAGCAGTGAATATGGCCCCGGAGGAGGCACCGGGGAGCTGTTTTTT. This gives the protein CASSEYGPGGGTGELFF.

This chain connects TRBV29-1 to TRBJ1-1; possibly TRBD1 for D (6 bases). With 4 bases removed from V and 12 bases from J, the gap between germline ends came to 15 bases. The CDR3 length is 11 residues. The germline V gene has CDR1 SQVTM and CDR2 ANQGSEA. CDR3 bases: TGCAGCGTTGGAGGGCAGGGGTCTACTTTCTTT. Encoded protein: CSVGGQGSTFF. The variable domain in full, with the rest retrieved from reference TRBV29-1 and TRBJ1-1, is SAVISQKPSRDICQRGTSLTIQCQVDSQVTMMFWYRQQPGQSLTLIATANQGSEATYESGFVIDKFPISRPNLTFSTLTVSNMSPEDSSIYLCSVGGQGSTFFGQGTRLTVV.

J is TRBJ1-4 and V is TRBV13; 7 bases line up with TRBD1. The germline CDR1 and CDR2 sequences are PRHDT and FYEKMQ (reference sequence). Germline trimming cut 4 bases from V and 4 bases from J; bases unmatched to any gene: 6. The CDR3 consists of 15 residues. CDR3 nucleotide sequence: TGTGCCAGCAGCTCCTCGGGACAGAGTAATGAAAAACTGTTTTTT. Protein sequence: CASSSSGQSNEKLFF.

The chain carries TRBV14 and TRBJ2-7; 11 positions agree with TRBD2. Germline V gene data show CDR1 as SGHDN and CDR2 as FVKESK. The CDR3 totals 17 residues. After removal of 3 bases from V and 4 bases from J, the junction contained 11 bases not matched to a gene. The CDR3 sequence is CASSHGTSGLISYEQYF. The DNA of the CDR3 is TGTGCCAGCAGCCACGGGACTAGCGGTCTAATCTCATACGAGCAGTACTTC.

The chain carries TRBV18 and TRBJ2-7; a possible D gene is TRBD1 (6 bases). This CDR3 spans 15 amino acids. With 1 base removed from V and 5 bases from J, the gap between germline ends came to 15 bases. The germline CDR1 and CDR2 sequences are KGHSH and LQKENI. For the CDR3, the DNA is TGTGCCAGCTCACCACAGGAGACAGGCTGGGACGAGCAGTACTTC. Its translation is CASSPQETGWDEQYF. Full variable domain (outside the CDR3, taken from reference TRBV18 and TRBJ2-7): NAGVMQNPRHLVRRRGQEARLRCSPMKGHSHVYWYRQLPEEGLKFMVYLQKENIIDESGMPKERFSAEFPKEGPSILRIQQVVRGDSAAYFCASSPQETGWDEQYFGPGTRLTVT.

The chain combines TRBV5-4 with TRBJ2-7; 9 nucleotides match TRBD2. The V segment lost 0 bases and the J segment 4 bases; nucleotides outside the gene matches: 2. This CDR3 is 14 amino acids long. Germline V CDR1 and CDR2: SGHNT, YYREEE (reference sequence). This CDR3 is CASSLVAGAYEQYF. Here the CDR3 DNA reads TGTGCCAGCAGCTTGGTAGCGGGAGCATACGAGCAGTACTTC.